The 21 T cell receptor beta chains given below trace back to one sample, sequenced in a study of chemoradiotherapy in HPV16-positive cancers. TCRdb's table, derived via immunoSEQ multiplex PCR, lists solely in-frame clones and lacks some. The data hold 25,000 to 30,000 clones, with roughly nine tenths observed a single time. Sequencing was performed on blood, taken from a patient who underwent chemoradiotherapy. These receptors all come from a human donor with HPV-associated anogenital cancer.

The rearrangement uses TRBV2 and TRBJ1-2; D uncertain. Germline V lookup: CDR1 SNHLY, CDR2 FYNNEI. V lost 4 bases and J 8 bases, leaving 17 bases between the germline ends. The CDR3 has 14 residues. In nucleotides, the CDR3 is TGTGCCAGCAGTGGCCGTAGGCCCCTGGGAGGCTACACCTTC. It specifies CASSGRRPLGGYTF.

The CDR3 sequence is CASSQLPGQGSTDTQYF. The CDR3 region has the DNA TGTGCCAGCAGTCAACTCCCGGGACAGGGAAGCACAGATACGCAGTATTTT. The chain is built from TRBV2 and TRBJ2-3; 9 positions match TRBD1. The CDR3 sequence is 17 residues long. After removal of 5 bases from V and 0 bases from J, the junction contained 9 bases not matched to a gene. CDR1 and CDR2 from the germline V gene are SNHLY and FYNNEI.

The rearrangement uses TRBV5-1 and TRBJ1-1, with D hard to call. This CDR3 spans 15 amino acids. Germline CDR1 is SGHRS and CDR2 is YFSETQ. V was pared by 0 bases and J by 1 base, with 10 bases between. The DNA of the CDR3 is TGCGCCAGCAGCTTGGGAAGTCTTGGGAACACTGAAGCTTTCTTT. This encodes CASSLGSLGNTEAFF.

This clone was recorded a few times. The rearrangement joins TRBV10-2 to TRBJ1-1; D remains unclear. Germline CDR1 reads WSHSY; CDR2 reads SAAADI. Trimming removed 4 bases at V and 1 base at J, with 7 bases between. The CDR3 is 13 residues long. The DNA of the CDR3 is TGCGCCAGCAGTGTTTCCAGGAACACTGAAGCTTTCTTT. It is translated as CASSVSRNTEAFF.

This chain joins TRBV5-4 and TRBJ1-2; possible D gene TRBD1, 5 bases. Germline V gene lookup returns CDR1 SGHNT and CDR2 YYREEE (reference sequence). Trimming cost V 4 bases and J 0 bases, with 16 bases left between them. The CDR3 contains 16 residues. The CDR3 DNA is TGTGCCAGCAGCCCGAAGGTGACAGCCGCTAACTATGGCTACACCTTC. This codes for CASSPKVTAANYGYTF.

This clone was seen just once. This chain connects TRBV27 to TRBJ2-7; D gene unclear. The CDR3 contains 12 residues. The germline V gene encodes CDR1 MNHEY and CDR2 SMNVEV (reference sequence). V was cut by 3 bases and J by 6 bases, with 9 bases left in between. The CDR3 loop is CASSLAAGEQYF. Here the CDR3 DNA reads TGTGCCAGCAGTTTGGCCGCAGGCGAGCAGTACTTC.

CDR3 nucleotides: TGCGCCAGCAGTGAGTGGGCTAGCGGTACCTACGAGCAGTACTTC. Protein product: CASSEWASGTYEQYF. The chain is built from TRBV10-1 and TRBJ2-7, with 7 nucleotides matching TRBD2. Germline V lookup: CDR1 WNHNN, CDR2 SYGVQD (reference sequence). J lost 2 bases, V lost 1 base, and 5 bases had no gene match. This CDR3 is built from 15 residues.

This clone was recorded only once. This rearrangement joins TRBV7-2 to TRBJ2-5; TRBD1 is a possible D gene (6 bases). V lost 3 bases and J lost 3, with 8 bases in between. Per the germline V gene, CDR1 is SGHTA and CDR2 is FQGNSA. This CDR3 has 13 amino acids. The CDR3 DNA sequence: TGTGCCAGCAGCTTCGGGACAAAAGAGACCCAGTACTTC. This translates into CASSFGTKETQYF.

J is TRBJ2-7 and V is TRBV2; 7 nucleotides agree with TRBD1. Germline assignment: CDR1 SNHLY and CDR2 FYNNEI. Trimming cost V 2 bases and J 0 bases; bases outside gene matches: 10. This CDR3 contains 17 residues. CDR3: CASSEPGGQTDSYEQYF. Here the CDR3 DNA reads TGTGCCAGCAGTGAACCAGGGGGACAAACCGACTCCTACGAGCAGTACTTC.

The V and J genes are TRBV6-1 and TRBJ2-3; D gene uncertain. Deletions cut 2 bases from V and 3 bases from J, with 6 bases between. Germline V gene sequence: CDR1 MNHNS, CDR2 SASEGT. This CDR3 has 13 amino acids. CDR3: CASSESGTDTQYF. The DNA of the CDR3 is TGTGCCAGCAGTGAATCCGGTACAGATACGCAGTATTTT.

CDR3 DNA: TGTGCCAGCAGTGAAGGACAGCACTACGAGCAGTACTTC. Translating it yields CASSEGQHYEQYF. The chain links TRBV6-1 to TRBJ2-7, with a tentative D call TRBD1 (5 bases). The V and J ends lost 1 base and 3 bases respectively, with 7 bases between them. The CDR3 length is 13 residues. CDR1 and CDR2 from the germline V gene are MNHNS and SASEGT.

This chain uses TRBV5-1 with TRBJ2-5; possible D gene TRBD1, 6 bases. Germline V gene lookup returns CDR1 SGHRS and CDR2 YFSETQ. CDR3 length: 14 amino acids. V was cut by 2 bases and J by 3 bases, with 11 bases left in between. The chain's CDR3 is CASSLQGIEETQYF. CDR3 nucleotides: TGCGCCAGCAGCTTACAGGGAATTGAAGAGACCCAGTACTTC.

V and J are TRBV2 and TRBJ1-2; a weak D match, TRBD1 (5 bases). Germline values: CDR1 SNHLY, CDR2 FYNNEI. V dropped 5 bases and J dropped 0 bases, with 7 bases sitting between them. There are 13 residues in the CDR3. CDR3 protein: CASSRGANYGYTF. The DNA of the CDR3 is TGTGCCAGCAGTAGGGGTGCTAACTATGGCTACACCTTC.

This clone appeared a single time. J is TRBJ2-3 and V is TRBV18, with 9 nucleotides matching TRBD2. The CDR3 has 16 amino acids. J gave up 0 bases and V 2 bases, and 3 bases lay outside the gene matches. CDR1 and CDR2 from the germline V gene are KGHSH and LQKENI. CDR3: CASSPRLAGSTDTQYF. DNA of the CDR3: TGTGCCAGCTCACCAAGGCTAGCGGGAAGCACAGATACGCAGTATTTT.

The CDR3 DNA reads as TGTGCCAGTAGCTATTGGGGACGGAATGAAAAACTGTTTTTT. Translated, it gives CASSYWGRNEKLFF. The genes are TRBV19 and TRBJ1-4, with a weak D call TRBD1 (5 bases). This CDR3 has 14 amino acids. Trimming took 6 bases from V and 5 from J, leaving 13 bases between them. Germline values: CDR1 LNHDA, CDR2 SQIVND (reference sequence).

The chain links TRBV6-5 to TRBJ1-2; D gene ambiguous. The length of the CDR3 is 11 residues. Germline CDR1 reads MNHEY; CDR2 reads SVGAGI. Trimming left V 6 bases short and J 4 bases short, with 6 bases between. Here the CDR3 DNA reads TGTGCCAGCAGGTCCGTCTATGGCTACACCTTC. Protein product: CASRSVYGYTF.

This rearrangement joins TRBV5-4 to TRBJ2-5, with 8 bases aligning to TRBD1. The CDR3 contains 15 residues. Germline V gene lookup returns CDR1 SGHNT and CDR2 YYREEE (reference sequence). The trim removed 2 bases at V and 7 bases at J, leaving 10 bases unmatched. The CDR3 coding sequence is TGTGCCAGCAGCTTACTACAATTGGGACAGGCGACCCAGTACTTC. It translates to CASSLLQLGQATQYF.

V and J are TRBV6-6 and TRBJ1-4; 9 nucleotides agree with TRBD1. The V gene end was trimmed by 2 bases and the J gene end by 7 bases; junction bases not matched to a gene: 2. Germline V gene sequence: CDR1 MNHNY, CDR2 SVGAGI (reference sequence). CDR3 size: 14 residues. CDR3 protein: CASSYGTGSEKLFF. The CDR3 nucleotides are TGTGCCAGCAGTTACGGGACAGGGAGTGAAAAACTGTTTTTT.

The chain combines TRBV7-8 with TRBJ1-2; no definite D call. Trimming took 2 bases from V and 4 from J, leaving 5 bases between them. This CDR3 region has 12 residues. Germline lookup yields CDR1 SGHVS and CDR2 FQNEAQ. The CDR3 protein is CASSLKRYGYTF. The CDR3 nucleotides read TGTGCCAGCAGCTTAAAACGCTATGGCTACACCTTC.

This clone was observed once. The chain links TRBV4-1 to TRBJ2-1, with TRBD2 matching over 8 bases. V gave up 0 bases and J gave up 15 bases; unmatched junction bases: 13. The CDR3 is made up of 15 amino acids. Germline lookup yields CDR1 MGHRA and CDR2 YSYEKL. CDR3 sequence: CASSQEGIRAGVPFF. Written as DNA, the CDR3 is TGCGCCAGCAGCCAAGAGGGAATAAGAGCGGGAGTGCCGTTCTTC.

This chain uses TRBV7-3 with TRBJ2-7; maybe TRBD2 (7 bases). The V and J ends lost 4 bases and 4 bases respectively, with 17 bases between them. Germline V gene data show CDR1 as SGHTA and CDR2 as FQGTGA. The CDR3 contains 15 residues. The CDR3 sequence is CASSYGGGGLYEQYF. DNA for the CDR3: TGTGCCAGCAGCTACGGGGGAGGGGGGCTTTACGAGCAGTACTTC.